This is a list of T cell receptor beta chains from one sample in a study of blood T cells in healthy people across ages. TCRdb re-derived calls from the 5' RACE reads in MiXCR, one entry per CDR3 protein. The sample contains 920,000 or so distinct CDR3 sequences, 35% to 55% of which appear only once. Sequencing input: blood. The receptors derive from a woman aged 55-70 years in good health. The CDR3 runs from the conserved cysteine through the conserved F or W. Each record gives: CDR3 length, clone size, D gene, V gene, J gene, CDR3 protein, CDR3 DNA. A D gene is named only where the DNA matches it firmly. Clone size, where shown, is once, few, many, or a class for clones that have expanded.

length: 15
size: NA
D: TRBD2
V: TRBV4-2
J: TRBJ2-1
CDR3: CASSQDLAGSSEQFF
DNA: TGTGCCAGCAGCCAAGATCTAGCGGGGAGCTCTGAGCAGTTCTTC

length: 15
size: NA
D: TRBD2
V: TRBV2
J: TRBJ2-1
CDR3: CASRPRESERVGQFF
DNA: TGTGCCAGCAGACCGCGGGAGTCGGAGAGGGTGGGGCAGTTCTTC

length: 13
size: NA
D: NA
V: TRBV12-5
J: TRBJ1-2
CDR3: CASGPLRGFGYTF
DNA: TGTGCTAGTGGCCCTCTACGTGGTTTTGGCTACACCTTC

length: 16
size: few
D: TRBD1
V: TRBV29-1
J: TRBJ2-1
CDR3: CSVVGQGKLSYNEQFF
DNA: TGCAGCGTTGTCGGACAGGGTAAACTCTCCTACAATGAGCAGTTCTTC

length: 13
size: NA
D: NA
V: TRBV15
J: TRBJ1-1
CDR3: CATQGGRDTEAFF
DNA: TGTGCCACCCAAGGGGGGCGCGACACTGAAGCTTTCTTT

length: 16
size: few
D: TRBD1
V: TRBV6-5
J: TRBJ2-1
CDR3: CASSYGQGSSYNEQFF
DNA: TGTGCCAGCAGTTATGGACAGGGGAGCTCCTACAATGAGCAGTTCTTC

length: 17
size: few
D: TRBD1
V: TRBV5-1
J: TRBJ2-1
CDR3: CASSFLPPGQGAREQFF
DNA: TGCGCCAGCAGCTTCCTCCCTCCGGGACAGGGGGCTCGTGAGCAGTTCTTC

length: 14
size: NA
D: TRBD1
V: TRBV5-6
J: TRBJ1-1
CDR3: CASSRQGAITEAFF
DNA: TGTGCCAGCAGCAGACAGGGGGCGATCACTGAAGCTTTCTTT

length: 15
size: NA
D: TRBD1
V: TRBV18
J: TRBJ2-7
CDR3: CASSPDRGFYYEQYF
DNA: TGTGCCAGCTCACCAGACAGGGGGTTCTACTACGAGCAGTACTTC

length: 16
size: NA
D: NA
V: TRBV5-1
J: TRBJ2-3
CDR3: CASRLLAATSTDTQYF
DNA: TGCGCCAGCAGGTTGTTGGCAGCGACTAGCACAGATACGCAGTATTTT

length: 14
size: NA
D: TRBD2
V: TRBV20-1
J: TRBJ2-3
CDR3: CSALGTSGTDTQYF
DNA: TGCAGTGCTCTCGGGACTAGCGGCACAGATACGCAGTATTTT

length: 14
size: NA
D: TRBD1
V: TRBV6-6
J: TRBJ1-3
CDR3: CASSRDRAGNTIYF
DNA: TGTGCCAGCAGTCGGGACAGGGCTGGAAACACCATATATTTT

length: 13
size: few
D: TRBD1
V: TRBV14
J: TRBJ2-1
CDR3: CASSQGTGNEQFF
DNA: TGTGCCAGCAGCCAAGGGACAGGTAATGAGCAGTTCTTC

length: 16
size: NA
D: TRBD2
V: TRBV6-1
J: TRBJ2-6
CDR3: CASSPLAGIGANVLTF
DNA: TGTGCCAGCAGCCCGCTAGCGGGAATTGGGGCCAACGTCCTGACTTTC

length: 16
size: NA
D: NA
V: TRBV28
J: TRBJ2-3
CDR3: CASSWAFGGAVDTQYF
DNA: TGTGCCAGCAGTTGGGCCTTTGGGGGGGCCGTCGATACGCAGTATTTT

length: 17
size: few
D: TRBD2
V: TRBV2
J: TRBJ2-1
CDR3: CASRDNLAGHSYNEQFF
DNA: TGTGCCAGCAGGGACAACTTAGCGGGACACTCCTACAATGAGCAGTTCTTC

length: 16
size: few
D: NA
V: TRBV27
J: TRBJ2-7
CDR3: CASSPTGLKGSYEQYF
DNA: TGTGCCAGCAGTCCCACGGGACTGAAGGGGAGTTACGAGCAGTACTTC